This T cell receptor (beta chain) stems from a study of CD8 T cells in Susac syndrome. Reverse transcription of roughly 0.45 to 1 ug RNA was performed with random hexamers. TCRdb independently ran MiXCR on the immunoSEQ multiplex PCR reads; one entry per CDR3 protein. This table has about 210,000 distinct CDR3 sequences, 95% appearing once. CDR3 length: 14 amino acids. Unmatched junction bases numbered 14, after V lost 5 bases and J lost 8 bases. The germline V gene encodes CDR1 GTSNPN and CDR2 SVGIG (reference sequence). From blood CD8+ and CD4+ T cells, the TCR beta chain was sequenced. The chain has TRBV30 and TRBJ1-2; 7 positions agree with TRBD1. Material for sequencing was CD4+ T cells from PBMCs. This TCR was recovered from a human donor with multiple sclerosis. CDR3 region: CAWSRLRQGRGYTF. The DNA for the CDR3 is TGTGCCTGGTCCCGATTGAGACAGGGTCGGGGCTACACCTTC.